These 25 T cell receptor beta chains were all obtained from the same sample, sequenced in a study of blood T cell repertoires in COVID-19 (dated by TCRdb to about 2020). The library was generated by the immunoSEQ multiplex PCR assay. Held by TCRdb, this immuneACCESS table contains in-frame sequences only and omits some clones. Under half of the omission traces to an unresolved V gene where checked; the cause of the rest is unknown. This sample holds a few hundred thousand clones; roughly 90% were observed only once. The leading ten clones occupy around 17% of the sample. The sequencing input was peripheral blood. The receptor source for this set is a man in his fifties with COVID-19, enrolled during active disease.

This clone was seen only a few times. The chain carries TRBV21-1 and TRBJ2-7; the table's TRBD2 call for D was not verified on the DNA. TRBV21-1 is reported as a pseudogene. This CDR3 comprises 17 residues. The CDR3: CASSPRHPRTPTLLGYF. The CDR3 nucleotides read TGTGCCAGCAGCCCCCGGCACCCCCGGACTCCCACCCTACTGGGGTACTTC.

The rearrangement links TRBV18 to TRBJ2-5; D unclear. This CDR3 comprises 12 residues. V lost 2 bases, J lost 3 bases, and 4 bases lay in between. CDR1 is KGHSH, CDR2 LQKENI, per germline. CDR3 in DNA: TGTGCCAGCTCACCAGTTAAAGAGACCCAGTACTTC. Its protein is CASSPVKETQYF.

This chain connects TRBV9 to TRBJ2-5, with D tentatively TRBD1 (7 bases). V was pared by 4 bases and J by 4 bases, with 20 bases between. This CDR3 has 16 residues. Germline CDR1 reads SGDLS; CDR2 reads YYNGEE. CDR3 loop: CASSSRGWQGGETQYF. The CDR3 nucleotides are TGTGCCAGCAGCTCTAGAGGGTGGCAGGGGGGAGAGACCCAGTACTTC.

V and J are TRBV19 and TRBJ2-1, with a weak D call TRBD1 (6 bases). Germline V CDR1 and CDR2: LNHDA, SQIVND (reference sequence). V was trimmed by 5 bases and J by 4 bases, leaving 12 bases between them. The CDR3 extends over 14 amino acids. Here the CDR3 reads CASSGTRGYNEQFF. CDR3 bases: TGTGCCAGTAGTGGGACCAGGGGTTACAATGAGCAGTTCTTC.

This CDR3 reads CASSSDRVRETQYF. As DNA, the CDR3 is TGTGCCAGCAGCTCGGACAGGGTCCGGGAGACCCAGTACTTC. The J gene is TRBJ2-5, the V gene TRBV11-3; 8 nucleotides match TRBD1. The CDR3 has 14 amino acids. CDR1 and CDR2 from the germline V gene are SGHNT and YENEEA. The ends lost 4 bases at V and 5 bases at J; junction bases unmatched: 6.

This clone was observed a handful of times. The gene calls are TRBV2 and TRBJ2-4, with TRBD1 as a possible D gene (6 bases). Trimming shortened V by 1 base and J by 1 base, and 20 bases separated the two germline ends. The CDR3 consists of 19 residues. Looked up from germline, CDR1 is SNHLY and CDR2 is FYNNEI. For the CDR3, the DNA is TGTGCCAGCAGTGAAGGAGGCAGGGGCGTCACCGGTGCCAAAAACATTCAGTACTTC. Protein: CASSEGGRGVTGAKNIQYF.

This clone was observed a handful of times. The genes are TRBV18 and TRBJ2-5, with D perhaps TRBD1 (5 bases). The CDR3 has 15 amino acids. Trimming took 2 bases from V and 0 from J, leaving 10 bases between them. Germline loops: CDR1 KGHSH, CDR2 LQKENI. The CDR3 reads CASSPRQSNQETQYF. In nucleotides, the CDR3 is TGTGCCAGCTCACCAAGACAGAGCAACCAAGAGACCCAGTACTTC.

The CDR3 sequence: CASSPRLAGGPAVDEQFF. The CDR3 DNA reads as TGTGCCAGCTCACCGCGATTAGCGGGGGGGCCGGCTGTGGATGAGCAGTTCTTC. The chain employs TRBV18 and TRBJ2-1, with 11 positions matching TRBD2. The germline V gene encodes CDR1 KGHSH and CDR2 LQKENI. This CDR3 contains 18 residues. The trim removed 3 bases at V and 8 bases at J, leaving 15 bases unmatched. The full variable domain, with the rest looked up from reference TRBV18 and TRBJ2-1, is NAGVMQNPRHLVRRRGQEARLRCSPMKGHSHVYWYRQLPEEGLKFMVYLQKENIIDESGMPKERFSAEFPKEGPSILRIQQVVRGDSAAYFCASSPRLAGGPAVDEQFFGPGTRLTVL.

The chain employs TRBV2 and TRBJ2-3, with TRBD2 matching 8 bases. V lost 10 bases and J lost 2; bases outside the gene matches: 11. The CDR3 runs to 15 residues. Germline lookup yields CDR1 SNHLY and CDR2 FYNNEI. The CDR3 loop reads CAIKDSGINTDTQYF. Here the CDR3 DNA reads TGTGCCATCAAAGATAGCGGGATCAACACAGATACGCAGTATTTT. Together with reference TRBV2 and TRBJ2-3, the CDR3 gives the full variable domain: EPEVTQTPSHQVTQMGQEVILRCVPISNHLYFYWYRQILGQKVEFLVSFYNNEISEKSEIFDDQFSVERPDGSNFTLKIRSTKLEDSAMYFCAIKDSGINTDTQYFGPGTRLTVL.

CDR3 sequence: CASSQYTTGAGANVLTF. For the CDR3, the DNA is TGTGCCAGCAGCCAATACACGACAGGGGCCGGGGCCAACGTCCTGACTTTC. The rearrangement links TRBV4-2 to TRBJ2-6; TRBD1 matches at 8 bases. CDR1 and CDR2 (germline): LGHNA, YNFKEQ. There are 17 residues in the CDR3. J lost 4 bases, V lost 2 bases, and 7 bases had no gene match.

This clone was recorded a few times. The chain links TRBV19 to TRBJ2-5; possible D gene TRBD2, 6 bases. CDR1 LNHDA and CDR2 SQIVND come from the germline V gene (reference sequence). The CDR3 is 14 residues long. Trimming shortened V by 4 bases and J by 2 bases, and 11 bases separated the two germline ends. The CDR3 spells CASSTRLDQETQYF. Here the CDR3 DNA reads TGTGCCAGTAGTACAAGACTAGATCAAGAGACCCAGTACTTC. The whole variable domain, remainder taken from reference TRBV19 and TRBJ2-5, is DGGITQSPKYLFRKEGQNVTLSCEQNLNHDAMYWYRQDPGQGLRLIYYSQIVNDFQKGDIAEGYSVSREKKESFPLTVTSAQKNPTAFYLCASSTRLDQETQYFGPGTRLLVL.

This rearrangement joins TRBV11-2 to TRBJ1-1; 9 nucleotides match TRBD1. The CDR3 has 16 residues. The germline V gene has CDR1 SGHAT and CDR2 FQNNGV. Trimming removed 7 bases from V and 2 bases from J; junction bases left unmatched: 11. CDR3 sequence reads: CASIVVGGQGNTEAFF. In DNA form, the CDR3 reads TGTGCCAGCATCGTAGTGGGGGGACAGGGTAACACTGAAGCTTTCTTT.

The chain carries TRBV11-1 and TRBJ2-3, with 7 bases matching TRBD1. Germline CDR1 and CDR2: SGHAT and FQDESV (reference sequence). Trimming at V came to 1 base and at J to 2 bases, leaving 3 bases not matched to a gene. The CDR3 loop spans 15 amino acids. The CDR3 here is CASSLGDRDTDTQYF. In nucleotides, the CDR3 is TGTGCCAGCAGCTTAGGGGACAGAGACACAGATACGCAGTATTTT.

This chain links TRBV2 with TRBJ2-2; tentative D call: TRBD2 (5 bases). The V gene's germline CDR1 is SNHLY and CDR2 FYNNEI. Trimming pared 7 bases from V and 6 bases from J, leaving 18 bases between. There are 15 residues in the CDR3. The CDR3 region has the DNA TGTGCCAGCAAGCGGTCCCCGGACGTCGCCGGGGAGCTGTTTTTT. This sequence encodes CASKRSPDVAGELFF.

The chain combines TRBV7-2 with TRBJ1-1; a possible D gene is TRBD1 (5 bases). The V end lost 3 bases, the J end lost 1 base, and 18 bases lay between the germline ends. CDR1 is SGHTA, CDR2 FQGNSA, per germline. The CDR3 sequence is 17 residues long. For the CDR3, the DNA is TGTGCCAGCAGCTTGAGGGACTCGCACCTTTCGAACACTGAAGCTTTCTTT. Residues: CASSLRDSHLSNTEAFF. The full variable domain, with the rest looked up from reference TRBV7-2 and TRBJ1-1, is GAGVSQSPSNKVTEKGKDVELRCDPISGHTALYWYRQSLGQGLEFLIYFQGNSAPDKSGLPSDRFSAERTGGSVSTLTIQRTQQEDSAVYLCASSLRDSHLSNTEAFFGQGTRLTVV.

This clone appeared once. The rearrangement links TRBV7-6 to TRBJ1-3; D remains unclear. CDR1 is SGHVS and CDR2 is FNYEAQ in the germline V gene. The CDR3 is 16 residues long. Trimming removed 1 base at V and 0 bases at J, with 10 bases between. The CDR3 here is CASSLERAHSGNTIYF. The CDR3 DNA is TGTGCCAGCAGCTTAGAGAGAGCTCACTCTGGAAACACCATATATTTT.

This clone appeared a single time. DNA for the CDR3: TGTGCCAGCTCACCAATTCGAGAGGGCGCACACACTGAAGCTTTCTTT. Protein product: CASSPIREGAHTEAFF. The rearrangement links TRBV18 to TRBJ1-1; D is unresolved. The CDR3 is made up of 16 amino acids. V gave up 2 bases and J gave up 3 bases, with 16 bases separating them. In germline, CDR1 is KGHSH, CDR2 LQKENI.

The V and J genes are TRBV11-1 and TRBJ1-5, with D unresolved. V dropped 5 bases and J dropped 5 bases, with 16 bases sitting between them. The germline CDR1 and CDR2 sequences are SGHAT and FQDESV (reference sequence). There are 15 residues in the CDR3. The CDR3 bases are TGTGCCAGCAGCGTGGGAGGGCTCGGGGATCAGCCCCAGCATTTT. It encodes CASSVGGLGDQPQHF.

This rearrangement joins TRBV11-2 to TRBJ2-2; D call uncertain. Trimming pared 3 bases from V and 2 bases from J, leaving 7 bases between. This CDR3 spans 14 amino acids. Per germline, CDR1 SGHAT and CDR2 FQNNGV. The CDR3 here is CASSLARNTGELFF. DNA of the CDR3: TGTGCCAGCAGCTTGGCCCGAAACACCGGGGAGCTGTTTTTT.

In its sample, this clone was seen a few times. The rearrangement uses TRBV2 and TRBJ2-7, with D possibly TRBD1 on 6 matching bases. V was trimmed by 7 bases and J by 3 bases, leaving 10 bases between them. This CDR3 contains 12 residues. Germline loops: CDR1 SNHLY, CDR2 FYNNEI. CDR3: CASTQGIYEQYF. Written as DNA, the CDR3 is TGTGCCAGCACACAGGGAATCTACGAGCAGTACTTC. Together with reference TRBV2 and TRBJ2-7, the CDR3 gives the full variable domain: EPEVTQTPSHQVTQMGQEVILRCVPISNHLYFYWYRQILGQKVEFLVSFYNNEISEKSEIFDDQFSVERPDGSNFTLKIRSTKLEDSAMYFCASTQGIYEQYFGPGTRLTVT.

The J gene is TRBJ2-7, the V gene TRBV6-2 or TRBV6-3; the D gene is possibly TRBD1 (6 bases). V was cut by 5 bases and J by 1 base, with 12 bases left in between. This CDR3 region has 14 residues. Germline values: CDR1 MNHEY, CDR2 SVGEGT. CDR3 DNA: TGTGCCAGCAGTAGCACAGGGTCATCCTACGAGCAGTACTTC. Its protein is CASSSTGSSYEQYF.

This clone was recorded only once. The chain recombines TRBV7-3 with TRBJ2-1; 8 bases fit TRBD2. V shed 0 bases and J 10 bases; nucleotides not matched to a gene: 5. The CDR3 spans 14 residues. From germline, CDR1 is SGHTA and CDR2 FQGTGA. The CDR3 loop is CASSLTRAGDEQFF. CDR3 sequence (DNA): TGTGCCAGCAGCTTAACGAGAGCGGGAGACGAGCAGTTCTTC.

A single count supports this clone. For the CDR3, the DNA is TGTGCCATCAGTCCGGGACAGGGTCGATCTGGGGCCAACGTCCTGACTTTC. Amino acid sequence: CAISPGQGRSGANVLTF. This sequence joins TRBV10-3 and TRBJ2-6; 9 bases line up with TRBD1. The V gene end was trimmed by 5 bases and the J gene end by 1 base; junction bases not matched to a gene: 6. The CDR3 runs 17 residues. Germline V gene sequence: CDR1 ENHRY, CDR2 SYGVKD.

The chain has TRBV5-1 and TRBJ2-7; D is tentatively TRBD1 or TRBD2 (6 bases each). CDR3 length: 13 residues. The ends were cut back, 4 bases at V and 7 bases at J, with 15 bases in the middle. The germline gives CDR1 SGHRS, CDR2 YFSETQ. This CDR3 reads CASSLDYQGEQYF. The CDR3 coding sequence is TGCGCCAGCAGCCTGGACTACCAGGGGGAGCAGTACTTC.

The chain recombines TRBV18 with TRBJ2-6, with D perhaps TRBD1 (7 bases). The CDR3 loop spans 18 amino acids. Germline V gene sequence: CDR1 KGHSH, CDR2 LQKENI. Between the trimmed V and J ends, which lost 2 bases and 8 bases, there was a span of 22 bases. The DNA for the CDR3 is TGTGCCAGCTCACCAAGGGGGCCAGGGGGGTCCCTGTCCAACGTCCTGACTTTC. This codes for CASSPRGPGGSLSNVLTF.